The 17 T cell receptor beta chains presented below share a single source sample, sequenced in a study of T cells in Graves' hyperthyroidism and ophthalmopathy. TCR beta CDR3 sequences were amplified from RNA transcripts. The HTBI primer set was used in a first-round RT-PCR of the TCR CDR3. MiXCR was run by TCRdb on the multiplex PCR reads, yielding one entry per CDR3 protein. The table shows hundreds of thousands of distinct CDR3 sequences, with about 24% occurring only once. Specimen: blood. The receptors were sampled from a woman in her twenties or thirties with Graves' ophthalmopathy.

The chain links TRBV9 to TRBJ1-2; D not resolved. The V end was cut by 0 bases, the J end by 8 bases, with 14 bases between. Per the germline V gene, CDR1 is SGDLS and CDR2 is YYNGEE. CDR3 length equals 14 residues. The CDR3 region is CASSVGGGSRGYTF. The CDR3, as DNA: TGTGCCAGCAGCGTAGGCGGAGGCTCTAGGGGCTACACCTTC.

The V and J genes are TRBV6-2 or TRBV6-3 and TRBJ2-7; D remains ambiguous. Germline CDR1 MNHEY, CDR2 SVGEGT. The ends were cut back, 0 bases at V and 1 base at J, with 7 bases in the middle. This CDR3 contains 14 residues. CDR3: CASSYSGRSYEQYF. The CDR3 bases are TGTGCCAGCAGTTACTCAGGCAGATCCTACGAGCAGTACTTC.

A note on this clonotype: One end of the junction is discordant with germline, which a read error may explain. The rearrangement links TRBV25-1 to TRBJ1-1; no clear D gene. Germline CDR1 is MGHDK and CDR2 is SYGVNS. The length of the CDR3 is 14 residues. The CDR3 is CASSEYGADTEACF. The CDR3 coding sequence is TGTGCCAGCAGTGAATATGGCGCCGACACTGAAGCTTGCTTT.

There are a few counts of this clonotype. CDR3 region: CASSVRQTYEQYF. CDR3 sequence (DNA): TGTGCCAGCAGTGTTCGTCAGACTTACGAGCAGTACTTC. V is TRBV6-1 and J is TRBJ2-7; no reliable D call. Trimming left V 4 bases short and J 4 bases short, with 11 bases between. The CDR3 has 13 amino acids. Germline CDR1 reads MNHNS; CDR2 reads SASEGT.

The V call is TRBV5-6, the J call TRBJ2-7; TRBD1 aligns across 9 bases. The CDR3 is made up of 14 amino acids. Unmatched junction bases numbered 5, after V lost 0 bases and J lost 7 bases. The V gene's germline CDR1 is SGHDT and CDR2 YYEEEE. The CDR3 nucleotides read TGTGCCAGCAGCTTGGTACAGGGGGCAGGGGAGCAGTACTTC. Translation: CASSLVQGAGEQYF.

This clonotype has ten or more counts. The rearrangement links TRBV13 to TRBJ1-1, with TRBD1 matching over 7 bases. J gave up 5 bases and V 4 bases, and 13 bases lay outside the gene matches. CDR1 and CDR2 from the germline V gene are PRHDT and FYEKMQ (reference sequence). There are 16 residues in the CDR3. The chain's CDR3 is CASSSPSTGWATEAFF. CDR3 coding DNA: TGTGCCAGCAGCTCCCCATCGACAGGGTGGGCAACTGAAGCTTTCTTT.

Ten or more counts support this clonotype. The chain is built from TRBV6-5 and TRBJ1-1; D gene ambiguous. This CDR3 contains 14 residues. The germline CDR1 and CDR2 sequences are MNHEY and SVGAGI. V was trimmed by 4 bases and J by 0 bases, leaving 9 bases between them. The CDR3 spells CASSSDPLNTEAFF. Here the CDR3 DNA reads TGTGCCAGCAGTTCCGACCCTCTGAACACTGAAGCTTTCTTT.

The chain recombines TRBV30 with TRBJ1-1, with D tentatively TRBD1 (5 bases). The CDR3 sequence is 12 residues long. The germline CDR1 and CDR2 sequences are GTSNPN and SVGIG (reference sequence). The V end was cut by 8 bases, the J end by 4 bases, with 14 bases between. CDR3 in amino acids: CALSPGGTEAFF. CDR3 sequence (DNA): TGTGCCCTTAGCCCCGGGGGCACTGAAGCTTTCTTT. Based on the CDR3 plus reference TRBV30 and TRBJ1-1, the full variable domain is SQTIHQWPATLVQPVGSPLSLECTVEGTSNPNLYWYRQAAGRGLQLLFYSVGIGQISSEVPQNLSASRPQDRQFILSSKKLLLSDSGFYLCALSPGGTEAFFGQGTRLTVV.

Many counts were recorded for this clonotype. J is TRBJ2-7 and V is TRBV5-1; either TRBD1 or TRBD2 may fit D (5 bases each). The ends were cut back, 4 bases at V and 2 bases at J, with 13 bases in the middle. The CDR3 spans 14 residues. Per the germline V gene, CDR1 is SGHRS and CDR2 is YFSETQ. The CDR3 DNA follows: TGCGCCAGCAGCCCCCGGGACGGGGCCTACGAGCAGTACTTC. Protein product: CASSPRDGAYEQYF.

This clonotype was detected ten times or more. The chain carries TRBV19 and TRBJ2-5; 10 nucleotides line up with TRBD1. CDR3 length: 14 amino acids. Germline CDR1 reads LNHDA; CDR2 reads SQIVND (reference sequence). J lost 2 bases, V lost 6 bases, and 3 bases had no gene match. CDR3 sequence (DNA): TGTGCCAGTAGGGGACAGGGGTGGCAAGAGACCCAGTACTTC. This codes for CASRGQGWQETQYF. Looking up the rest from reference TRBV19 and TRBJ2-5 gives the full variable domain: DGGITQSPKYLFRKEGQNVTLSCEQNLNHDAMYWYRQDPGQGLRLIYYSQIVNDFQKGDIAEGYSVSREKKESFPLTVTSAQKNPTAFYLCASRGQGWQETQYFGPGTRLLVL.

This clonotype was found a few times. This rearrangement joins TRBV28 to TRBJ1-1; a weak D match, TRBD1 (6 bases). The germline V gene has CDR1 MDHEN and CDR2 SYDVKM. Trimming shortened V by 5 bases and J by 6 bases, and 16 bases separated the two germline ends. CDR3 size: 14 residues. The CDR3 DNA sequence: TGTGCCAGCAGTCTCAGGCCAGGGGAGGCTGAAGCTTTCTTT. Encoded protein: CASSLRPGEAEAFF.

This clonotype was seen at least ten times. This chain uses TRBV6-1 with TRBJ2-2; D unresolved. There are 16 residues in the CDR3. The germline V gene has CDR1 MNHNS and CDR2 SASEGT. Trimming left V 3 bases short and J 6 bases short, with 17 bases between. CDR3 amino acids: CASSELPDLEAGELFF. CDR3 coding DNA: TGTGCCAGCAGTGAGCTACCCGACCTCGAGGCCGGGGAGCTGTTTTTT.

Many counts were recorded for this clonotype. The chain carries TRBV6-2 or TRBV6-3 and TRBJ1-2; TRBD1 aligns across 7 bases. The V segment lost 0 bases and the J segment 6 bases; nucleotides outside the gene matches: 4. The CDR3 totals 14 residues. Germline lookup yields CDR1 MNHEY and CDR2 SVGEGT. The CDR3 sequence is CASSYSTTGNGYTF. The CDR3 DNA reads TGTGCCAGCAGTTACTCGACGACAGGGAATGGCTACACCTTC.

This clonotype was observed a few times. The chain employs TRBV7-9 and TRBJ2-5, with a possible D match to TRBD1 (6 bases). This CDR3 contains 14 residues. V was shortened by 4 bases and J by 3 bases, with 12 bases between the two germline ends. The germline gives CDR1 SEHNR, CDR2 FQNEAQ (reference sequence). In DNA form, the CDR3 reads TGTGCCAGCAGCTCGGGACAACTCAAAGAGACCCAGTACTTC. Amino acids: CASSSGQLKETQYF.

This clonotype has a handful of counts. V gene TRBV7-8 combines with J gene TRBJ2-2; TRBD1 aligns across 7 bases. CDR1 is SGHVS and CDR2 is FQNEAQ in the germline V gene. The ends lost 3 bases at V and 7 bases at J; junction bases unmatched: 5. The CDR3 is 14 amino acids. CDR3: CASSFDRAGGELFF. The CDR3, as DNA: TGTGCCAGCAGCTTCGACAGGGCGGGCGGGGAGCTGTTTTTT. The complete variable domain, with remaining parts taken from reference TRBV7-8 and TRBJ2-2, reads GAGVSQSPRYKVAKRGQDVALRCDPISGHVSLFWYQQALGQGPEFLTYFQNEAQLDKSGLPSDRFFAERPEGSVSTLKIQRTQQEDSAVYLCASSFDRAGGELFFGEGSRLTVL.

This clonotype was found a few times. J is TRBJ2-2 and V is TRBV25-1, with D perhaps matching TRBD1 or TRBD2 (5 bases each). V shed 2 bases and J shed 2 bases, with 9 bases lying between them. The CDR3 loop spans 15 amino acids. Per the germline V gene, CDR1 is MGHDK and CDR2 is SYGVNS. The chain's CDR3 is CASSELGGNTGELFF. The CDR3 bases are TGTGCCAGCAGTGAACTTGGGGGAAACACCGGGGAGCTGTTTTTT.

This clonotype showed up many times. V gene TRBV2 combines with J gene TRBJ2-5; weak D call: TRBD1 (6 bases). Germline loops: CDR1 SNHLY, CDR2 FYNNEI. The V and J ends lost 6 bases and 2 bases respectively, with 10 bases between them. The CDR3 runs to 13 residues. CDR3 protein: CASRTDRQETQYF. For the CDR3, the DNA is TGTGCCAGCAGGACGGACAGACAAGAGACCCAGTACTTC.